Given below is one T cell receptor beta chain in context. These data come from a study of blood T cell repertoires in COVID-19. Overall study: COVID-19 samples collected from the United States, Italy and Spain covered acute and convalescent phases. Sample material is recorded as cDNA or gDNA derived from T cells, B-cell-depleted T cells, or PBMCs.

The CDR3 has 15 amino acids. V dropped 2 bases and J dropped 10; count of bases not matched to a gene: 11. Germline lookup yields CDR1 SGHAT and CDR2 FQDESV (reference sequence). Methods used by the authors: Amplification of reference gene primers was used by the study to estimate nucleated cell counts. Method: immunoSEQ multiplex PCR; TCRdb's copy keeps in-frame clones and lacks some. That table supplies the V and J calls and clone size; D and trimming were determined from the DNA. This table has approximately 88,000 clones, approximately 90% appearing once. Sequenced sample: peripheral blood. The origin of this receptor is a woman between 45 and 60 years old in a cohort sampled during active COVID-19. The chain couples TRBV11-1 to TRBJ2-1; TRBD2 matches at 7 bases. CDR3 sequence reads: CASSLPSGAGGEQFF. The CDR3, as DNA: TGTGCCAGCAGCTTACCCAGCGGGGCCGGCGGGGAGCAGTTCTTC. The whole variable domain, remainder taken from reference TRBV11-1 and TRBJ2-1, is EAEVAQSPRYKITEKSQAVAFWCDPISGHATLYWYRQILGQGPELLVQFQDESVVDDSQLPKDRFSAERLKGVDSTLKIQPAELGDSAMYLCASSLPSGAGGEQFFGPGTRLTVL.